The rows below give T cell receptor beta chains drawn from one sample of a study of control samples from healthy donors and cancer patients. The repertoire was sequenced with immunoSEQ multiplex PCR; TCRdb's copy has only in-frame clones and lacks some. The sample contains some 100,000 clones, approximately 93% of which appear only once. Sequencing was performed on blood. These receptors were taken from a man between 18 and 29 years old in good health. Both conserved end residues are part of each CDR3. D genes are given only for firm matches. Rows give clone size only sometimes, using once, few, many, or a class for an expanded clone.

J gene: TRBJ2-3
clone size: NA
D gene: TRBD2
V gene: TRBV9
CDR3 protein: CASSPPEREPSTDTQYF
CDR3 DNA: TGTGCCAGCAGCCCTCCGGAGCGGGAACCTAGCACAGATACGCAGTATTTT

J gene: TRBJ1-1
clone size: NA
D gene: NA
V gene: TRBV7-9
CDR3 protein: CASSLVTNTEAFF
CDR3 DNA: TGTGCCAGCAGCTTAGTGACGAACACTGAAGCTTTCTTT

J gene: TRBJ1-2
clone size: NA
D gene: NA
V gene: TRBV27
CDR3 protein: CASSDRVNYGYTF
CDR3 DNA: TGTGCCAGCAGCGACAGAGTTAACTATGGCTACACCTTC

J gene: TRBJ1-3
clone size: NA
D gene: TRBD1
V gene: TRBV18
CDR3 protein: CASSPRGQGNTIYF
CDR3 DNA: TGTGCCAGCTCACCAAGGGGACAGGGAAACACCATATATTTT

J gene: TRBJ2-5
clone size: NA
D gene: TRBD1
V gene: TRBV18
CDR3 protein: CASSPGQGGIQETQYF
CDR3 DNA: TGTGCCAGCTCGCCCGGACAGGGTGGGATCCAAGAGACCCAGTACTTC

J gene: TRBJ1-1
clone size: NA
D gene: TRBD1
V gene: TRBV5-1
CDR3 protein: CASSFRGQALNTEAFF
CDR3 DNA: TGCGCCAGCAGCTTCCGAGGACAGGCACTTAACACTGAAGCTTTCTTT

J gene: TRBJ1-5
clone size: NA
D gene: NA
V gene: TRBV18
CDR3 protein: CASSPARDQPQHF
CDR3 DNA: TGTGCCAGCTCACCGGCCCGGGATCAGCCCCAGCATTTT

J gene: TRBJ2-1
clone size: NA
D gene: NA
V gene: TRBV11-2
CDR3 protein: CASSSHNEQFF
CDR3 DNA: TGTGCCAGCAGCTCACATAATGAGCAGTTCTTC

J gene: TRBJ2-1
clone size: NA
D gene: TRBD2
V gene: TRBV25-1
CDR3 protein: CASSGLAGQYNEQFF
CDR3 DNA: TGTGCCAGCAGTGGGCTAGCGGGGCAATACAATGAGCAGTTCTTC

J gene: TRBJ1-1
clone size: NA
D gene: NA
V gene: TRBV18
CDR3 protein: CASSVDTLNTEAFF
CDR3 DNA: TGTGCCAGCTCAGTGGACACACTGAACACTGAAGCTTTCTTT

J gene: TRBJ1-2
clone size: once
D gene: NA
V gene: TRBV12-2
CDR3 protein: CASRLNFKGQHPHYGYTF
CDR3 DNA: TGTGCAAGTCGCTTAAACTTCAAGGGGCAACACCCCCACTATGGCTACACCTTC

J gene: TRBJ1-2
clone size: NA
D gene: NA
V gene: TRBV19
CDR3 protein: CASSAPANYGYTF
CDR3 DNA: TGTGCCAGTAGTGCCCCTGCTAACTATGGCTACACCTTC

J gene: TRBJ2-7
clone size: NA
D gene: NA
V gene: TRBV2
CDR3 protein: CASGRASADYEQYF
CDR3 DNA: TGTGCCAGCGGACGGGCTAGCGCCGACTACGAGCAGTACTTC

J gene: TRBJ1-2
clone size: NA
D gene: NA
V gene: TRBV6-5
CDR3 protein: CASRDPGYTF
CDR3 DNA: TGTGCCAGCAGGGACCCTGGCTACACCTTC

J gene: TRBJ2-2
clone size: NA
D gene: TRBD2
V gene: TRBV19
CDR3 protein: CASSGPGLAGGNTGELFF
CDR3 DNA: TGTGCCAGTAGTGGGCCGGGACTAGCGGGGGGGAACACCGGGGAGCTGTTTTTT

J gene: TRBJ1-1
clone size: NA
D gene: NA
V gene: TRBV4-1
CDR3 protein: CASSQLLVGPTNTEAFF
CDR3 DNA: TGCGCCAGCAGCCAGTTACTCGTGGGACCAACGAACACTGAAGCTTTCTTT

J gene: TRBJ2-7
clone size: NA
D gene: TRBD2
V gene: TRBV15
CDR3 protein: CATRETSGSHEQYF
CDR3 DNA: TGTGCCACCAGGGAGACTAGCGGGAGCCACGAGCAGTACTTC

J gene: TRBJ2-5
clone size: NA
D gene: TRBD2
V gene: TRBV7-2
CDR3 protein: CASSSRDYYKETQYF
CDR3 DNA: TGTGCCAGCAGCTCGCGGGACTATTATAAAGAGACCCAGTACTTC

J gene: TRBJ2-1
clone size: NA
D gene: TRBD1
V gene: TRBV4-2
CDR3 protein: CASSQSNRDREYNEQFF
CDR3 DNA: TGTGCCAGCAGCCAGTCCAATAGGGACAGGGAGTACAATGAGCAGTTCTTC

J gene: TRBJ1-2
clone size: NA
D gene: TRBD1
V gene: TRBV7-9
CDR3 protein: CASSLSGQGSGYTF
CDR3 DNA: TGTGCCAGCAGCCTCTCGGGACAGGGGTCAGGCTACACCTTC

J gene: TRBJ2-3
clone size: NA
D gene: NA
V gene: TRBV30
CDR3 protein: CAWTLGRLLATDTQYF
CDR3 DNA: TGTGCCTGGACCTTGGGACGTCTCTTGGCCACAGATACGCAGTATTTT

J gene: TRBJ1-4
clone size: NA
D gene: NA
V gene: TRBV11-2
CDR3 protein: CASSSFGGTNEKLFF
CDR3 DNA: TGTGCCAGCAGCTCCTTTGGGGGAACTAATGAAAAACTGTTTTTT

J gene: TRBJ2-1
clone size: NA
D gene: NA
V gene: TRBV5-1
CDR3 protein: CASSLGSYSEQFF
CDR3 DNA: TGCGCCAGCAGCTTGGGGAGTTACAGTGAGCAGTTCTTC

J gene: TRBJ1-1
clone size: NA
D gene: NA
V gene: TRBV27
CDR3 protein: CASSLSSVNTEAFF
CDR3 DNA: TGTGCCAGCAGTTTATCATCAGTTAACACTGAAGCTTTCTTT

J gene: TRBJ1-2
clone size: NA
D gene: NA
V gene: TRBV29-1
CDR3 protein: CSVGAGENYGYTF
CDR3 DNA: TGCAGCGTTGGAGCTGGAGAGAACTATGGCTACACCTTC

J gene: TRBJ2-3
clone size: NA
D gene: NA
V gene: TRBV14
CDR3 protein: CASSVGLGRDTQYF
CDR3 DNA: TGTGCCAGCAGCGTGGGCCTTGGCAGAGATACGCAGTATTTT

J gene: TRBJ2-7
clone size: NA
D gene: TRBD1
V gene: TRBV5-1
CDR3 protein: CASTGTATYEQYF
CDR3 DNA: TGCGCCAGCACTGGGACAGCGACCTACGAGCAGTACTTC

J gene: TRBJ1-2
clone size: NA
D gene: TRBD1
V gene: TRBV27
CDR3 protein: CASSDRGPISNYGYTF
CDR3 DNA: TGTGCCAGCAGTGACAGGGGGCCGATTTCTAACTATGGCTACACCTTC

J gene: TRBJ1-4
clone size: NA
D gene: NA
V gene: TRBV30
CDR3 protein: CAWSRGSYEKLFF
CDR3 DNA: TGTGCCTGGAGTAGGGGGTCATATGAAAAACTGTTTTTT

J gene: TRBJ1-2
clone size: NA
D gene: TRBD1
V gene: TRBV19
CDR3 protein: CASIPVDRARPYGYTF
CDR3 DNA: TGTGCCAGTATCCCCGTAGACAGGGCCCGTCCCTATGGCTACACCTTC

J gene: TRBJ1-1
clone size: once
D gene: NA
V gene: TRBV5-5
CDR3 protein: CASSFTGRNTEAFF
CDR3 DNA: TGTGCCAGCAGCTTTACAGGGCGGAACACTGAAGCTTTCTTT

J gene: TRBJ2-2
clone size: NA
D gene: NA
V gene: TRBV5-1
CDR3 protein: CASSLTVSTGELFF
CDR3 DNA: TGCGCCAGCAGCCTGACCGTAAGCACCGGGGAGCTGTTTTTT

J gene: TRBJ1-1
clone size: NA
D gene: NA
V gene: TRBV7-2
CDR3 protein: CASSFGRDFGGAFF
CDR3 DNA: TGTGCCAGCAGCTTCGGTAGGGACTTTGGAGGAGCTTTCTTT